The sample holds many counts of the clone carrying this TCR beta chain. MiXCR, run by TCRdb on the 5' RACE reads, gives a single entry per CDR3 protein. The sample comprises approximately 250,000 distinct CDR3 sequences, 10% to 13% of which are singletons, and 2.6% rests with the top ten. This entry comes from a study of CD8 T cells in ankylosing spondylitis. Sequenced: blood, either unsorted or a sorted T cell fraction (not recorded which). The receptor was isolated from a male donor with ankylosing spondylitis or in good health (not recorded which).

DNA of the CDR3: TGCGCCAGCAGTGTAGGACCCGACCCCCTCAATGAGCAGTTCTTC. It encodes CASSVGPDPLNEQFF. This rearrangement joins TRBV5-1 to TRBJ2-1; D gene unclear. The CDR3 extends over 15 amino acids. The V end lost 5 bases, the J end lost 6 bases, and 18 bases lay between the germline ends. Per the germline V gene, CDR1 is SGHRS and CDR2 is YFSETQ. Filled out from reference TRBV5-1 and TRBJ2-1, the complete variable domain reads KAGVTQTPRYLIKTRGQQVTLSCSPISGHRSVSWYQQTPGQGLQFLFEYFSETQRNKGNFPGRFSGRQFSNSRSEMNVSTLELGDSALYLCASSVGPDPLNEQFFGPGTRLTVL.